This is a list of T cell receptor beta chains from one sample in a study of identical twins. Each CDR3 protein gets one entry after TCRdb re-called the 5' RACE reads with MiXCR. This table holds some 590,000 distinct CDR3 sequences, around a tenth found once. This sample was also put to use in a study of yellow fever vaccine responses in identical twins.

Specimen: PBMCs. Receptor source: a woman younger than 35 in good health. Each CDR3 is given with its conserved first and last residue. A D gene is named only where the DNA matches it firmly. Clone sizes are given selectively: once, few, many, or a class where the clone is expanded.

size,D,J,V,DNA,CDR3
few,TRBD2,TRBJ2-7,TRBV7-2,TGTGCCAGCAGGCCACTAGCGACATACGAGCAGTACTTC,CASRPLATYEQYF
many,.,TRBJ2-1,TRBV6-2/TRBV6-3,TGTGCCAGCACCCCGGACGGATACAATGAGCAGTTCTTC,CASTPDGYNEQFF
.,TRBD2,TRBJ2-1,TRBV11-2,TGTGCCAGCAGCCAACCCATAGCGGGGGGGAGCTCCTACAATGAGCAGTTCTTC,CASSQPIAGGSSYNEQFF
many,.,TRBJ2-3,TRBV5-1,TGCGCCAGCAGCTTGGTTGCAGATGCAGATACGCAGTATTTT,CASSLVADADTQYF
.,.,TRBJ2-4,TRBV7-8,TGTGCCAGCAGCCCCTACGAGGACGGCATTCAGTACTTC,CASSPYEDGIQYF
many,TRBD1,TRBJ1-5,TRBV4-1,TGCGCCAGCAGCCAAGATCCACAGGGGGTCAATCAGCCCCAGCATTTT,CASSQDPQGVNQPQHF
.,.,TRBJ2-7,TRBV11-1,TGTGCCAGCAGCCGAACAGACCAGAGGAACCCCTCCTACGAGCAGTACTTC,CASSRTDQRNPSYEQYF
few,.,TRBJ2-7,TRBV24-1,TGTGCCACCGGTGCGGACAGCTACGAGCAGTACTTC,CATGADSYEQYF
few,.,TRBJ2-7,TRBV18,TGTGCCAGCTCACCGTTGGCGGGAAGAACCCTATACGAGCAGTACTTC,CASSPLAGRTLYEQYF
many,TRBD1,TRBJ2-7,TRBV6-1,TGTGCCAGCAGTCCTCTTCCGGGACAGGGACGCGAGCAGTACTTC,CASSPLPGQGREQYF
few,.,TRBJ2-3,TRBV28,TGTGCCAGCAGTTTCTGGGCTGATAGCACAGATACGCAGTATTTT,CASSFWADSTDTQYF
few,TRBD2,TRBJ2-7,TRBV4-3,TGCGCCAGCAGCCAAGATCGAGCTAGCGGGGGAGCCTACGAGCAGTACTTC,CASSQDRASGGAYEQYF
.,TRBD2,TRBJ2-1,TRBV6-4,TGTGCCAGCAGTGAAGGACTAGCGGGGGCCCGGGAGCAGTTCTTC,CASSEGLAGAREQFF
.,.,TRBJ2-1,TRBV14,TGTGCCAGCAGCCCTTTCGATGACAATGAGCAGTTCTTC,CASSPFDDNEQFF
many,.,TRBJ2-7,TRBV7-6,TGTGCCAGCAGCTCCCGGCACGAGGTGGGATACGAGCAGTACTTC,CASSSRHEVGYEQYF
few,TRBD1,TRBJ2-5,TRBV27,TGTGCCAGCAGAGGGACAGGGGGCGAGGAGACCCAGTACTTC,CASRGTGGEETQYF
.,TRBD2,TRBJ2-5,TRBV7-2,TGTGCCAGCAGCTTAGATCTAGCGGCCCAAGAGACCCAGTACTTC,CASSLDLAAQETQYF
.,TRBD1,TRBJ2-1,TRBV7-7,TGTGCTAGCAGCTCCCCCTTGGGGCAGGGGGCTTACAATGAGCAGTTCTTC,CASSSPLGQGAYNEQFF
few,TRBD2,TRBJ2-7,TRBV20-1,TGCAGTGCTAGAGTTACTAGCGTACGAGGCGAGCAGTACTTC,CSARVTSVRGEQYF
few,.,TRBJ2-5,TRBV7-2,TGTGCCAGCAGCTTGGGGGACAAGAGAGAGACCCAGTACTTC,CASSLGDKRETQYF
many,.,TRBJ1-4,TRBV29-1,TGCAGCGTTGCGCAGGGCACAACTAATGAAAAACTGTTTTTT,CSVAQGTTNEKLFF
many,TRBD1,TRBJ2-7,TRBV5-1,TGCGCCAGCAGCGAGGACAGGGCCCACGAGCAGTACTTC,CASSEDRAHEQYF
few,.,TRBJ2-5,TRBV5-1,TGCGCCAGCAGCTTGGCCCCCGAAGAGACCCAGTACTTC,CASSLAPEETQYF
few,.,TRBJ1-1,TRBV27,TGTGCCAGCAGTTTTGAGAACAGACCACGCATGAACACTGAAGCTTTCTTT,CASSFENRPRMNTEAFF
many,TRBD1,TRBJ1-1,TRBV7-2,TGTGCCAGCAGCTGGGACAGGGGGCGCGGGGCTTTCTTT,CASSWDRGRGAFF
many,TRBD1,TRBJ2-1,TRBV20-1,TGCAGTGCTAAGACAGGGCCTAATGAGCAGTTCTTC,CSAKTGPNEQFF
many,.,TRBJ2-3,TRBV5-1,TGCGCCAGCAGCCCTGCCCTACTAGCTTCTACTAGCACAGATACGCAGTATTTT,CASSPALLASTSTDTQYF
.,TRBD1,TRBJ2-7,TRBV29-1,TGCAGCGCGGACAGGGACCACGAGCAGTACTTC,CSADRDHEQYF
few,TRBD1,TRBJ2-7,TRBV20-1,TGCAGTGCTTATAAAACAGGGGGCGTCGAGCAGTACTTC,CSAYKTGGVEQYF
.,TRBD2,TRBJ2-4,TRBV11-1,TGTGCCAGCAGCTTAATCTCCGCGCGGGAGGGCCTCAAAAACATTCAGTACTTC,CASSLISAREGLKNIQYF
many,TRBD2,TRBJ2-3,TRBV10-3,TGTGCCAGCCTTGGCGGGAGTAGCGGCACAGATACGCAGTATTTT,CASLGGSSGTDTQYF
few,TRBD1,TRBJ2-7,TRBV7-2,TGTGCCAGCAGCTTAAGGACAGGGGGCAGAGACGAGCAGTACTTC,CASSLRTGGRDEQYF
.,.,TRBJ2-3,TRBV24-1,TGTGCCACCAGCGCGGGCCGTGGGGCAGATACGCAGTATTTT,CATSAGRGADTQYF
many,TRBD1,TRBJ2-7,TRBV6-1,TGTGCCAGCAGACCTCGGGACAGCTCCTACGAGCAGTACTTC,CASRPRDSSYEQYF
.,.,TRBJ1-4,TRBV12-3/TRBV12-4,TGTGCCAGCAGCCTCGGACAGATCCCTGGTGAAAAACTGTTTTTT,CASSLGQIPGEKLFF
.,TRBD2,TRBJ2-1,TRBV5-5,TGTGCCAGCAGCTTTTGGCTAGCGGGCGGCAATGAGCAGTTCTTC,CASSFWLAGGNEQFF
many,.,TRBJ2-5,TRBV7-8,TGTGCCAGCAGCCAAGGACCCAAGAAGACCCAGTACTTC,CASSQGPKKTQYF
many,.,TRBJ1-2,TRBV14,TGTGCCAGCAGCCTCCAGGGATTTGGTGGCTACACCTTC,CASSLQGFGGYTF
few,TRBD1,TRBJ1-1,TRBV5-1,TGCGCCAGCAGCTTTCCGGGACAGGGCGAGGCTTTCTTT,CASSFPGQGEAFF
many,TRBD2,TRBJ2-5,TRBV12-3/TRBV12-4,TGTGCCAGCAGACCCCGAGGACTAGCGGTAGAGGAAGAGACCCAGTACTTC,CASRPRGLAVEEETQYF
many,.,TRBJ1-5,TRBV10-3,TGTGCCATCAGTGCGGGTGGTTTAGATCAGCCCCAGCATTTT,CAISAGGLDQPQHF
many,.,TRBJ2-2,TRBV7-3,TGTGCCAGCAGCCCCTTTGGGGCCGGGGAGCTGTTTTTT,CASSPFGAGELFF
many,.,TRBJ2-1,TRBV7-2,TGTGCCAGCAGCTCCGGGACTTACAATGAGCAGTTCTTC,CASSSGTYNEQFF